The 2 T cell receptor beta chains reported below all come from one sample, sequenced in a study of shared T cell receptors in the human thymus. TCRdb's table, derived via immunoSEQ multiplex PCR, lists solely in-frame clones and lacks some. Of just under 550,000 clones detected, around three quarters appear once; the ten largest clones hold 0.013%. The same sample was also studied in work on human thymus T cells.

The specimen sequenced was thymocytes. The receptors here all came from a boy less than two years old with a congenital heart defect.

The chain employs TRBV15 and TRBJ2-3; D possibly corresponds to TRBD2 (6 bases). This CDR3 has 16 amino acids. Germline CDR1 and CDR2: LNHNV and YYDKDF (reference sequence). V lost 5 bases to trimming and J lost 4 bases, with 19 bases between them. The chain's CDR3 is CATSGRPSSDADTQYF. CDR3 nucleotide sequence: TGTGCCACCAGCGGCCGCCCCTCTAGCGACGCAGATACGCAGTATTTT.

This clone was seen just once. The genes are TRBV7-9 and TRBJ1-3; TRBD1 matches 7 bases. The CDR3 covers 17 residues. J gave up 4 bases and V 5 bases, and 14 bases lay outside the gene matches. Germline V lookup: CDR1 SEHNR, CDR2 FQNEAQ (reference sequence). CDR3 protein: CASSPTWDRLSGNTIYF. The CDR3 DNA is TGTGCCAGCAGCCCAACCTGGGACAGACTCTCAGGAAACACCATATATTTT.